What follows are 28 T cell receptor beta chains derived from one specimen sequenced in a study of blood T cell repertoires in COVID-19. TCRdb's copy holds only in-frame clones and misses some; the assay was immunoSEQ multiplex PCR. This table has 150,000 or so clones, more than 65% appearing once. The sample consisted of PBMCs or T cells enriched from blood (not recorded which). Source of these receptors: a man aged 55 to 69 who had recovered from COVID-19.

The chain couples TRBV24-1 to TRBJ2-2; D possibly corresponds to TRBD2 (5 bases). Germline lookup yields CDR1 KGHDR and CDR2 SFDVKD. V was shortened by 5 bases and J by 6 bases, with 15 bases between the two germline ends. There are 15 residues in the CDR3. DNA of the CDR3: TGTGCCACCAGTGGGTCGGACTTGGTGTCCGGGGAGCTGTTTTTT. Protein: CATSGSDLVSGELFF.

The V call is TRBV28, the J call TRBJ1-2, with a possible D match to TRBD1 (6 bases). This CDR3 spans 15 amino acids. Trimming took off 7 bases at V and 3 bases at J, with 18 bases between the two ends. CDR1 is MDHEN and CDR2 is SYDVKM in the germline V gene. The CDR3 DNA is TGTGCCAGCACACATTCGGGGGGGGCTGACTATGGCTACACCTTC. It encodes CASTHSGGADYGYTF.

In this sample, this clone turned up once. The rearrangement joins TRBV7-3 to TRBJ2-1; 9 nucleotides match TRBD2. The CDR3 length is 16 residues. With V trimmed by 2 bases and J by 9 bases, 11 bases remained unmatched. The germline CDR1 and CDR2 sequences are SGHTA and FQGTGA. This CDR3 reads CASSLDRLAGKTEQFF. The CDR3 nucleotides are TGTGCCAGCAGCTTAGATCGGCTAGCGGGAAAGACTGAGCAGTTCTTC.

As for this clone: Other DNA sequences in this sample translate to the same CDR3. The chain recombines TRBV3-1 (or the pseudogene TRBV3-2) with TRBJ1-2, with D possibly matching TRBD1 (6 bases). The CDR3 sequence is 14 residues long. CDR1 is LGHDT, CDR2 YNNKEL, per germline (reference sequence). The ends were cut back, 0 bases at V and 5 bases at J, with 10 bases in the middle. CDR3 DNA: TGTGCCAGCAGCCAAGATACAGGGACATATGGCTACACCTTC. Protein sequence: CASSQDTGTYGYTF.

The V call is TRBV28, the J call TRBJ2-7; 11 positions match TRBD2. The CDR3 runs 14 residues. V lost 8 bases to trimming and J lost 0 bases; unmatched junction nucleotides: 3. Germline loops: CDR1 MDHEN, CDR2 SYDVKM. CDR3 in DNA: TGTGCCAGCGCGACTAGCGGGGCCTCCTACGAGCAGTACTTC. This gives the protein CASATSGASYEQYF.

The chain links TRBV7-2 to TRBJ2-5; TRBD2 matches at 8 bases. Germline CDR1 and CDR2: SGHTA and FQGNSA. This CDR3 comprises 15 residues. V was pared by 5 bases and J by 5 bases, with 10 bases of the junction left unmatched. CDR3 DNA: TGTGCCAGCAGCCCCTACGGGGGGGCCAGGGAGACCCAGTACTTC. Translated, it gives CASSPYGGARETQYF.

The chain recombines TRBV5-1 with TRBJ1-4; a weak D match, TRBD1 (5 bases). CDR3 length: 12 amino acids. CDR1 is SGHRS and CDR2 is YFSETQ in the germline V gene. Trimming left V 7 bases short and J 5 bases short, with 9 bases between. DNA for the CDR3: TGCGCCAGCCGACAGACCAATGAAAAACTGTTTTTT. Translation: CASRQTNEKLFF.

The sample holds one count of this clone. V usage is TRBV6-6 and J usage is TRBJ1-1; D gene uncertain. CDR1 and CDR2 (germline): MNHNY, SVGAGI (reference sequence). This CDR3 region has 14 residues. Trimming removed 0 bases from V and 2 bases from J, with 7 bases in between. The CDR3 DNA follows: TGTGCCAGCAGTTACTCACCGGGAAACACTGAAGCTTTCTTT. Translated, it gives CASSYSPGNTEAFF.

The V call is TRBV9, the J call TRBJ2-1; perhaps TRBD2 as D (6 bases). Trimming cost V 4 bases and J 7 bases, with 21 bases left between them. The CDR3 is made up of 16 amino acids. CDR1 is SGDLS and CDR2 is YYNGEE in the germline V gene. The CDR3 is CASSFPSAGSENEQFF. DNA for the CDR3: TGTGCCAGCAGCTTTCCCTCCGCGGGGTCCGAAAATGAGCAGTTCTTC.

The chain is built from TRBV6-1 and TRBJ1-1; no definite D call. Trimming cost V 0 bases and J 5 bases, with 10 bases left between them. Per germline, CDR1 MNHNS and CDR2 SASEGT. The CDR3 extends over 14 amino acids. The CDR3 loop reads CASSEAYGETEAFF. Here the CDR3 DNA reads TGTGCCAGCAGTGAAGCATACGGGGAGACTGAAGCTTTCTTT.

The gene calls are TRBV28 and TRBJ1-4, with TRBD1 identical over 11 bases. The CDR3 runs 12 residues. Germline CDR1 reads MDHEN; CDR2 reads SYDVKM. J lost 8 bases, V lost 11 bases, and 4 bases had no gene match. As DNA, the CDR3 is TGTGCCGGACGGACAGGGGGCGAAAAACTGTTTTTT. This translates into CAGRTGGEKLFF. The complete variable domain, with remaining parts taken from reference TRBV28 and TRBJ1-4, reads DVKVTQSSRYLVKRTGEKVFLECVQDMDHENMFWYRQDPGLGLRLIYFSYDVKMKEKGDIPEGYSVSREKKERFSLILESASTNQTSMYLCAGRTGGEKLFFGSGTQLSVL.

The genes are TRBV7-9 and TRBJ1-2, with TRBD1 identical over 7 bases. V gave up 3 bases and J gave up 5 bases; unmatched junction bases: 9. The CDR3 spans 15 residues. Germline V lookup: CDR1 SEHNR, CDR2 FQNEAQ (reference sequence). The CDR3 reads CASSFGQGVEYGYTF. The CDR3, as DNA: TGTGCCAGCAGCTTCGGCCAGGGGGTAGAATATGGCTACACCTTC.

This clone came up many times. The V call is TRBV6-1, the J call TRBJ1-4; D remains ambiguous. The CDR3 covers 18 residues. Germline V gene data show CDR1 as MNHNS and CDR2 as SASEGT. V shed 1 base and J shed 2 bases, with 17 bases lying between them. The CDR3 region is CASSEGLRLRTTNEKLFF. The CDR3 DNA follows: TGTGCCAGCAGTGAAGGACTCCGTTTACGCACTACTAATGAAAAACTGTTTTTT.

This clone was counted at least ten times. The CDR3 sequence is CASSSNRGYEQYF. CDR3 DNA sequence: TGTGCCAGCAGTTCTAACAGGGGCTACGAGCAGTACTTC. The rearrangement joins TRBV6-6 to TRBJ2-7; 7 positions agree with TRBD1. Germline V gene data show CDR1 as MNHNY and CDR2 as SVGAGI (reference sequence). This CDR3 has 13 amino acids. V shed 4 bases and J 3 bases; nucleotides not matched to a gene: 3.

The chain carries TRBV5-8 and TRBJ2-1; 7 bases line up with TRBD1. With 1 base clipped from V and 8 bases from J, the junction kept 9 bases outside the gene matches. This CDR3 contains 15 residues. Per germline, CDR1 SGHTS and CDR2 YDEGEE. The CDR3 nucleotides read TGTGCCAGCAGCTTGAGGGGTACAGGGGCGGATGAGCAGTTCTTC. Translating it yields CASSLRGTGADEQFF.

This chain joins TRBV6-5 and TRBJ1-2; possibly TRBD1 for D (5 bases). CDR3 length equals 13 residues. Germline values: CDR1 MNHEY, CDR2 SVGAGI. V was clipped by 2 bases and J by 3 bases, with 7 bases between them. The CDR3, as DNA: TGTGCCAGCAGTTACGTCAGGGACTATGGCTACACCTTC. It is translated as CASSYVRDYGYTF.

The V call is TRBV7-3, the J call TRBJ2-1; D perhaps matches TRBD1 (6 bases). CDR1 and CDR2 from the germline V gene are SGHTA and FQGTGA. V dropped 2 bases and J dropped 2 bases, with 10 bases sitting between them. CDR3 length: 15 amino acids. The CDR3 nucleotides read TGTGCCAGCAGCTTAGGACAGTACCCCTACAATGAGCAGTTCTTC. Protein product: CASSLGQYPYNEQFF.

This clone has just one count. The V call is TRBV7-3, the J call TRBJ1-6, with TRBD1 matching over 7 bases. V shed 5 bases, J shed 4 bases, and the junction held 2 bases outside the gene matches. CDR3 size: 14 residues. Germline V gives CDR1 SGHTA, CDR2 FQGTGA. The CDR3 DNA sequence: TGTGCCAGCAGCATGACAGGGTATAATTCACCCCTCCACTTT. This encodes CASSMTGYNSPLHF.

The rearrangement joins TRBV7-3 to TRBJ2-5; TRBD1 is a possible D gene (6 bases). The V and J ends lost 1 base and 5 bases respectively, with 14 bases between them. The germline gives CDR1 SGHTA, CDR2 FQGTGA. The CDR3 has 15 amino acids. This chain's CDR3 is CASSLIGGRIETQYF. DNA for the CDR3: TGTGCCAGCAGCTTAATTGGGGGCCGGATCGAGACCCAGTACTTC.

There are a few counts of this clone. Other nucleotide sequences in the sample specify the same CDR3. The chain joins TRBV30 to TRBJ1-6; maybe TRBD1 (5 bases). V was cut by 8 bases and J by 7 bases, with 21 bases left in between. CDR3 length equals 15 residues. The V gene's germline CDR1 is GTSNPN and CDR2 SVGIG (reference sequence). CDR3 DNA: TGTGCCGCCATCCCCCGGGGGGACCCAAATTCACCCCTCCACTTT. Its protein product is CAAIPRGDPNSPLHF.

This clone was observed a few times. The chain has TRBV16 and TRBJ1-4; the D gene is possibly TRBD1 (6 bases). V was trimmed by 4 bases and J by 11 bases, leaving 20 bases between them. This CDR3 has 15 amino acids. Germline CDR1 reads KGHSY; CDR2 reads FQNENV. CDR3 DNA: TGTGCCAGCAGCCCTACAGGGCAAGGAATAGAGAAACTGTTTTTT. Its protein product is CASSPTGQGIEKLFF.

V and J are TRBV13 and TRBJ1-1; D call uncertain. Germline V gene data show CDR1 as PRHDT and CDR2 as FYEKMQ (reference sequence). The CDR3 contains 14 residues. V lost 5 bases to trimming and J lost 2 bases, with 12 bases between them. The CDR3 sequence: CASSLQPGNTEAFF. The CDR3 DNA is TGTGCCAGCAGCCTTCAACCGGGAAACACTGAAGCTTTCTTT.

The CDR3 bases are TGTGCCAGCAGCCCTGGGGCTTATTATGGCTACACCTTC. Translating it yields CASSPGAYYGYTF. This chain joins TRBV7-2 and TRBJ1-2, with D possibly matching TRBD1 (5 bases). The CDR3 loop spans 13 amino acids. Germline CDR1 is SGHTA and CDR2 is FQGNSA. Trimming shortened V by 5 bases and J by 5 bases, and 12 bases separated the two germline ends.

The rearrangement links TRBV7-3 to TRBJ1-1; D remains ambiguous. The CDR3 sequence is 13 residues long. Germline CDR1 SGHTA, CDR2 FQGTGA. The V end was cut by 6 bases, the J end by 8 bases, with 16 bases between. CDR3 DNA: TGTGCCAGCAGTCTCCTATCCGGAGGGGAAGCTTTCTTT. Protein sequence: CASSLLSGGEAFF. The full variable domain, its missing parts supplied by reference TRBV7-3 and TRBJ1-1, is GAGVSQTPSNKVTEKGKYVELRCDPISGHTALYWYRQSLGQGPEFLIYFQGTGAADDSGLPNDRFFAVRPEGSVSTLKIQRTERGDSAVYLCASSLLSGGEAFFGQGTRLTVV.

This rearrangement joins TRBV5-1 to TRBJ2-5; TRBD1 agrees at 7 bases. Trimming at V came to 4 bases and at J to 2 bases, leaving 11 bases not matched to a gene. The germline CDR1 and CDR2 sequences are SGHRS and YFSETQ. The CDR3 is 16 residues long. The CDR3 nucleotides are TGCGCCAGCAGCATCCATCCGGGACAGTCTCAAGAGACCCAGTACTTC. It specifies CASSIHPGQSQETQYF.

The V gene is TRBV4-1, the J gene TRBJ1-2, with 8 bases lining up with TRBD1. The germline V gene has CDR1 MGHRA and CDR2 YSYEKL. This CDR3 comprises 16 residues. After removal of 0 bases from V and 4 bases from J, the junction contained 7 bases not matched to a gene. The CDR3 coding sequence is TGCGCCAGCAGCCAAGATCCGGGACAGGAGACCTATGGCTACACCTTC. Residues: CASSQDPGQETYGYTF.

This chain joins TRBV6-1 and TRBJ2-7; TRBD1 aligns across 10 bases. The germline CDR1 and CDR2 sequences are MNHNS and SASEGT. The CDR3 extends over 16 amino acids. V trimming: 3 bases; J trimming: 6 bases; junction bases outside the gene matches: 11. CDR3 protein: CASSDAGTGDTAEQYF. As DNA, the CDR3 is TGTGCCAGCAGTGATGCCGGGACAGGGGATACAGCCGAGCAGTACTTC.

The chain combines TRBV28 with TRBJ2-5, with 10 bases identical to TRBD2. Unmatched junction bases numbered 11, after V lost 5 bases and J lost 5 bases. Per germline, CDR1 MDHEN and CDR2 SYDVKM. There are 16 residues in the CDR3. DNA of the CDR3: TGTGCCAGCAGTAAATGGGCTAGCGGGAGATTGGAGACCCAGTACTTC. Its protein is CASSKWASGRLETQYF.